The T cell receptor (beta chain) under discussion was sequenced for a study of pediatric ulcerative colitis. Study-wide points: Rectal repertoires separated controls, mild-moderate and acute severe colitis.

Regarding this clone: As yet, its antigen is unknown.

The CDR3 is made up of 13 amino acids. V was trimmed by 0 bases and J by 0 bases, leaving 2 bases between them. Germline-derived CDR1 and CDR2 are MNHEY and SMNVEV (reference sequence). The rectum was sampled with one to two pinch biopsies at colonoscopy. The diagnostic colonoscopy in ulcerative colitis patients preceded any immunosuppressive treatment. Up to 500,000 reads were sequenced per sample. Measured with immunoSEQ multiplex PCR; TCRdb has only the in-frame clones, and not every one. The sample contains about 36,000 clones, roughly 72% of which appear only once. Sequencing input: gut tissue. This chain joins TRBV27 and TRBJ1-1; D remains unclear. The clonotype comes from a boy aged 5-17 years with moderate ulcerative colitis. CDR3 region: CASSLSMNTEAFF. For the CDR3, the DNA is TGTGCCAGCAGTTTATCGATGAACACTGAAGCTTTCTTT.